This T cell receptor beta chain stems from a study of blood T cell repertoires in COVID-19. Those enrolled, adults aged 18 to 89 years, came from about 24 US areas. Each recovered donor of Cohort 3 presented with two negative PCRs, clearance, or symptom resolution. Sequencing used immunoSEQ multiplex PCR; TCRdb keeps in-frame clones, though not all of them. The sample lists about 390,000 clones; around nine tenths were seen once. Many counts were recorded for this clone. V lost 5 bases to trimming and J lost 3 bases; unmatched junction nucleotides: 3. CDR1 is SNHLY and CDR2 is FYNNEI in the germline V gene. The CDR3 spans 13 residues.

The sample was PBMCs or T cells enriched from blood (not recorded which). This chain joins TRBV2 and TRBJ1-1, with 7 positions matching TRBD1. The sequence was collected from a woman aged 45-60 years who had recovered from COVID-19. As DNA, the CDR3 is TGTGCCAGCAGTTTAGACAGGGACACTGAAGCTTTCTTT. This gives the protein CASSLDRDTEAFF.